These T cell receptor beta chains were read from a single sample in a study of cytomegalovirus exposure and HLA in healthy donors. Clones were sequenced by immunoSEQ multiplex PCR, and TCRdb holds only the in-frame ones, with some missing. The sample has 250,000 to 400,000 clones; approximately 88% are singletons. Source material: PBMCs. The receptors stem from a man aged 25-40 years in good health and CMV-seronegative. Each CDR3 is given with its conserved first and last residue. D genes are given only for firm matches. Expanded clones get a size class; other rows say once, few or many, or leave the size out.

>TRBV5-6|-|-|TRBJ2-5
CASSASQEGKETQYF
TGTGCCAGCTCAGCTTCACAGGAGGGGAAAGAGACCCAGTACTTC
>TRBV7-2|TRBD2|few|TRBJ2-5
CASSPRTGGTLQETQYF
TGTGCCAGCAGCCCACGGACGGGGGGGACCCTCCAAGAGACCCAGTACTTC
>TRBV18|-|-|TRBJ2-3
CAAETDDRTDTQYF
TGTGCCGCGGAGACAGATGATCGCACAGATACGCAGTATTTT
>TRBV5-5|TRBD1|-|TRBJ2-7
CASSPGQGASEQYF
TGTGCCAGCAGCCCTGGGCAGGGGGCTAGCGAGCAGTACTTC
>TRBV2|-|-|TRBJ2-5
CASTGRGGGRETQYF
TGTGCCAGCACCGGGAGAGGGGGGGGCCGTGAGACCCAGTACTTC
>TRBV27|-|once|TRBJ1-4
CASSLGRGNEKLFF
TGTGCCAGCAGTTTAGGCAGGGGTAATGAAAAACTGTTTTTT
>TRBV5-1|TRBD1|-|TRBJ2-7
CASSPGTGTYEQYF
TGCGCCAGCAGCCCCGGGACAGGGACCTACGAGCAGTACTTC
>TRBV9|TRBD1|-|TRBJ1-4
CASSRGLGNEKLFF
TGTGCCAGCAGCAGGGGGCTGGGAAATGAAAAACTGTTTTTT
>TRBV7-2|-|-|TRBJ1-1
CASSLVQGDRNTEAFF
TGTGCCAGCAGCTTAGTACAGGGTGATAGGAACACTGAAGCTTTCTTT
>TRBV6-5|-|-|TRBJ2-3
CASSYRRGTDTQYF
TGTGCCAGCAGTTATAGGCGGGGCACAGATACGCAGTATTTT
>TRBV27|TRBD1|-|TRBJ1-2
CASSSLGTGDYGYTF
TGTGCCAGCAGTTCCCTAGGGACAGGGGACTATGGCTACACCTTC
>TRBV7-9|-|-|TRBJ1-3
CASSLGAGAGGNTIYF
TGTGCCAGCAGCTTAGGGGCAGGGGCAGGTGGAAACACCATATATTTT
>TRBV6-4|TRBD1|-|TRBJ2-2
CASSEGQANTGELFF
TGTGCCAGCAGTGAAGGACAGGCGAACACCGGGGAGCTGTTTTTT
>TRBV13|-|-|TRBJ1-2
CASSQGSLGGYTF
TGTGCCAGCAGCCAGGGGAGCTTAGGTGGCTACACCTTC
>TRBV7-8|-|-|TRBJ1-1
CASSLPGRDTEAFF
TGTGCCAGCAGCCTCCCTGGGAGGGACACTGAAGCTTTCTTT
>TRBV6-1|TRBD1|-|TRBJ1-2
CASSIKVGQHYGYTF
TGTGCCAGCAGCATAAAAGTGGGACAGCACTATGGCTACACCTTC
>TRBV5-5|TRBD2|-|TRBJ2-7
CASSLVSGGYEQYF
TGTGCCAGCAGCTTGGTTAGCGGGGGTTACGAGCAGTACTTC
>TRBV5-8|-|once|TRBJ1-5
CASSLDVREGQPQHF
TGTGCCAGCAGCTTGGATGTGAGGGAAGGGCAGCCCCAGCATTTT
>TRBV21-1|-|-|TRBJ1-1
CASSKRPVGHLFEAFF
TGTGCCAGCAGCAAACGTCCGGTTGGACACCTCTTTGAAGCTTTCTTT
>TRBV9|-|-|TRBJ1-1
CASSVEPGGNTEAFF
TGTGCCAGCAGCGTAGAGCCGGGGGGGAACACTGAAGCTTTCTTT
>TRBV6-1|-|-|TRBJ2-2
CASSEAPRGAGELFF
TGTGCCAGCAGTGAAGCGCCCAGGGGGGCCGGGGAGCTGTTTTTT
>TRBV6-1|-|-|TRBJ2-7
CASGQIYEQYF
TGTGCCAGTGGACAGATTTACGAGCAGTACTTC
>TRBV19|-|-|TRBJ2-2
CASKRLGLTGELFF
TGTGCCAGTAAAAGGCTAGGACTCACCGGGGAGCTGTTTTTT
>TRBV30|-|-|TRBJ2-7
CAWSVSGEQYF
TGTGCCTGGAGTGTAAGCGGCGAGCAGTACTTC
>TRBV30|TRBD1|-|TRBJ2-2
CAWSGTQGAGELFF
TGTGCCTGGAGTGGGACGCAGGGGGCCGGGGAGCTGTTTTTT
>TRBV4-3|-|once|TRBJ1-1
CASSPHRDNTEAFF
TGCGCCAGCAGCCCGCACAGGGATAACACTGAAGCTTTCTTT
>TRBV5-4|TRBD1|-|TRBJ1-1
CASSLTGGNTEAFF
TGTGCCAGCAGCCTGACAGGGGGAAACACTGAAGCTTTCTTT
>TRBV29-1|TRBD1|-|TRBJ2-2
CSVGGRDRYTGELFF
TGCAGCGTTGGTGGTCGGGACAGATACACCGGGGAGCTGTTTTTT
>TRBV4-1|TRBD1|-|TRBJ2-2
CASSHLSGGRRTGELFF
TGCGCCAGCAGCCATCTGTCAGGGGGCCGTCGCACCGGGGAGCTGTTTTTT
>TRBV19|-|-|TRBJ1-3
CASSGQGTGNTIYF
TGTGCCAGTAGTGGGCAGGGTACTGGAAACACCATATATTTT
>TRBV6-1|TRBD1|-|TRBJ1-2
CASSEWTGTGAVYGYTF
TGTGCCAGCAGTGAATGGACGGGGACAGGGGCTGTCTATGGCTACACCTTC
>TRBV19|TRBD1|-|TRBJ1-1
CASRTGTGNMNTEAFF
TGTGCCAGTAGGACCGGGACAGGGAATATGAACACTGAAGCTTTCTTT
>TRBV9|TRBD2|-|TRBJ2-2
CASSPPGGRYTGELFF
TGTGCCAGCAGCCCTCCCGGCGGGAGGTACACCGGGGAGCTGTTTTTT
>TRBV6-5|-|-|TRBJ1-5
CASSLQGGQPQHF
TGTGCCAGCAGTTTACAGGGTGGTCAGCCCCAGCATTTT
>TRBV7-9|-|-|TRBJ2-1
CASSHDRSYNEQFF
TGTGCCAGCAGCCATGACAGGAGCTACAATGAGCAGTTCTTC
>TRBV27|TRBD1|-|TRBJ2-7
CASSPGQGVFYEQYF
TGTGCCAGCAGCCCCGGACAGGGGGTCTTCTACGAGCAGTACTTC
>TRBV4-1|TRBD2|-|TRBJ2-5
CASSQALAGGETQYF
TGCGCCAGCAGCCAAGCACTAGCGGGCGGGGAGACCCAGTACTTC
>TRBV18|-|-|TRBJ1-1
CASSSQPPGQGTEAFF
TGTGCCAGCTCATCCCAGCCCCCGGGACAAGGGACTGAAGCTTTCTTT
>TRBV7-2|TRBD2|-|TRBJ2-1
CASSFPSGGSYEQFF
TGTGCCAGCAGCTTTCCTAGCGGGGGGAGTTATGAGCAGTTCTTC
>TRBV25-1|-|once|TRBJ2-7
CASSLSQKGFSYEQYF
TGTGCCAGCAGCCTAAGCCAGAAGGGGTTTTCCTACGAGCAGTACTTC
>TRBV18|TRBD1|-|TRBJ1-2
CASSQQGAPGYGYTF
TGTGCCAGCTCACAACAGGGGGCGCCTGGCTATGGCTACACCTTC
>TRBV7-8|-|-|TRBJ2-5
CASSSVPRTAQETQYF
TGTGCCAGCAGCTCCGTACCCCGGACAGCACAAGAGACCCAGTACTTC
>TRBV14|TRBD1|once|TRBJ2-7
CASSLRTGYYEQYF
TGTGCCAGCAGCCTTCGGACAGGGTACTACGAGCAGTACTTC
>TRBV7-8|-|few|TRBJ1-6
CASSPSTGIGSPLHF
TGTGCCAGCAGCCCTTCAACAGGGATCGGGTCACCCCTCCACTTT
>TRBV19|TRBD1|-|TRBJ1-1
CASKGTAGVSEAFF
TGTGCCAGTAAGGGGACAGCTGGGGTATCTGAAGCTTTCTTT
>TRBV6-4|TRBD1|-|TRBJ1-2
CASSGTGGRGYTF
TGTGCCAGCAGTGGGACAGGGGGCCGGGGCTACACCTTC
>TRBV19|-|-|TRBJ1-5
CASSIARGGDSNQPQHF
TGTGCCAGTAGTATAGCTAGGGGAGGGGATAGCAATCAGCCCCAGCATTTT
>TRBV9|TRBD2|-|TRBJ2-3
CASSVRAGASTDTQYF
TGTGCCAGCAGCGTGCGAGCGGGGGCAAGCACAGATACGCAGTATTTT
>TRBV10-3|-|-|TRBJ1-2
CAIQQGNGYGYTF
TGTGCCATTCAGCAGGGTAATGGCTATGGCTACACCTTC
>TRBV6-1|-|-|TRBJ1-2
CASSLTGFEGYTF
TGTGCCAGCAGCTTAACAGGGTTTGAAGGCTACACCTTC
>TRBV27|-|-|TRBJ2-7
CASSLTANYEQYF
TGTGCCAGCAGTTTAACAGCAAACTACGAGCAGTACTTC
>TRBV29-1|-|-|TRBJ1-2
CSVDAGYGYTF
TGCAGCGTTGATGCGGGCTATGGCTACACCTTC
>TRBV11-2|-|-|TRBJ2-5
CASSLGLGVGIQETQYF
TGTGCCAGCAGCTTAGGACTCGGGGTGGGGATACAAGAGACCCAGTACTTC
>TRBV5-1|TRBD2|-|TRBJ2-5
CASSLSGGAGETQYF
TGCGCCAGCAGCCTTAGCGGGGGGGCCGGGGAGACCCAGTACTTC
>TRBV5-6|TRBD1|-|TRBJ2-1
CASSLQGAGTYNEQFF
TGTGCCAGCAGCCTTCAGGGGGCAGGAACCTACAATGAGCAGTTCTTC
>TRBV5-8|-|-|TRBJ1-1
CASSSDRSNTEAFF
TGTGCCAGCAGCTCAGACAGATCGAACACTGAAGCTTTCTTT
>TRBV6-1|TRBD1|-|TRBJ1-1
CASNRDRPPNTEAFF
TGTGCCAGCAACCGGGACAGACCCCCGAACACTGAAGCTTTCTTT